At least ten counts were recorded for the clone carrying this T cell receptor beta chain. TCRdb re-called the 5' RACE reads with MiXCR, one entry per CDR3 protein. The profile shows over 55,000 distinct CDR3 sequences, just under 30% of them singletons. CDR3 length equals 16 residues. Trimming removed 1 base at V and 0 bases at J, with 13 bases between. The V gene's germline CDR1 is LGHNA and CDR2 YNFKEQ. The gene calls are TRBV4-2 and TRBJ2-7; no clear D gene. The TCR originated in a female donor with breast cancer. What was sequenced was tumor-infiltrating naive CD4+ T cells sorted from the breast tumor. The subset was: naive CD4+ T cells, CD4+CD45RA+CD25-. CDR3 protein: CASSQVSRLSSYEQYF. The CDR3, as DNA: TGTGCCAGCAGCCAAGTGTCCCGGCTGAGCTCCTACGAGCAGTACTTC.